The T cell receptor (beta chain) described here comes from a study of blood T cells in healthy people across ages. Findings of the study overall: PBMCs that were unsorted prevented a conclusive naive versus antigen-experienced comparison.

Each of the donors had approximately 10 milliliters of peripheral blood drawn into EDTA-treated Vacutainer tubes. This clonotype has only a few counts. Its matching antigen is unknown. Then a second PCR, running roughly 7 to 11 cycles, was carried out with a sample-barcoded 5' primer and a J-beta primer mix. TCRdb used MiXCR to reprocess the 5' RACE reads, holding one entry per CDR3 protein. The sample lists more than 750,000 distinct CDR3 sequences, 25% to 35% occurring once. The data also belong to a second study, concerning T cells of mothers and their children. That source reports: TCR recombination output is shaped by thymic selection similarly in related and unrelated pairs. Evidence of persistent microchimeric T cell clones was absent.

The sequenced sample consisted of blood. The receptor comes from a woman aged 40 to 50 in good health.

The CDR3 sequence: CASSFGGSAHSGQYF. The CDR3 region has the DNA TGCGCCAGCAGCTTCGGGGGTTCGGCCCATAGCGGGCAGTACTTC. The chain recombines TRBV5-1 with TRBJ2-5; 7 positions agree with TRBD2. Germline V gene data show CDR1 as SGHRS and CDR2 as YFSETQ. V was pared by 2 bases and J by 11 bases, with 15 bases of the junction left unmatched. The CDR3 loop spans 15 amino acids.